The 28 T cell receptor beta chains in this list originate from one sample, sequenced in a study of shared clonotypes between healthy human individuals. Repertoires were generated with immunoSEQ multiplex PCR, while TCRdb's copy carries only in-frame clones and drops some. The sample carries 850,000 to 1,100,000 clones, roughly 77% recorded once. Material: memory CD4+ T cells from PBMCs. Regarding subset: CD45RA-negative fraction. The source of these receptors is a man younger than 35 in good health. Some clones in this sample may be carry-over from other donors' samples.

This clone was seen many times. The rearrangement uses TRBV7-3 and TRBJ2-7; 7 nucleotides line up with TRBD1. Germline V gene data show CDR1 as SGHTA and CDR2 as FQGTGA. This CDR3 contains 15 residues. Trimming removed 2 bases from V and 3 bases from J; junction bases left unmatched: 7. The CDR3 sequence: CASSLQQGNYYEQYF. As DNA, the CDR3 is TGTGCCAGCAGCTTACAACAGGGGAATTACTACGAGCAGTACTTC.

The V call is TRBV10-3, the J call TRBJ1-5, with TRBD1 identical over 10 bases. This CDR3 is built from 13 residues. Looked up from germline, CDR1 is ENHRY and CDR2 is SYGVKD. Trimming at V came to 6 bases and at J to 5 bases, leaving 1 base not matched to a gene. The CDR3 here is CAIRDRGDQPQHF. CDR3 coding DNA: TGTGCCATCAGGGACAGGGGGGATCAGCCCCAGCATTTT.

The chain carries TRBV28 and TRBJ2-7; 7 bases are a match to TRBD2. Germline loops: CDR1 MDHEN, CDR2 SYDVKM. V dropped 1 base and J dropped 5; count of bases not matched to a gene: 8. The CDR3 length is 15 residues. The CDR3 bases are TGTGCCAGCAGTTTATTAAACGAGCGGGGCCACGAGCAGTACTTC. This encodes CASSLLNERGHEQYF.

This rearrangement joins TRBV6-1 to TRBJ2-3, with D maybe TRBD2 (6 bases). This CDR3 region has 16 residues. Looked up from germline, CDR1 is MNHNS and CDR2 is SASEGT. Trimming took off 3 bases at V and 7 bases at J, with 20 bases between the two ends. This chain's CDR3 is CASSEGGVYSAYTQYF. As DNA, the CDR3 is TGTGCCAGCAGTGAGGGGGGTGTTTATTCGGCTTATACGCAGTATTTT.

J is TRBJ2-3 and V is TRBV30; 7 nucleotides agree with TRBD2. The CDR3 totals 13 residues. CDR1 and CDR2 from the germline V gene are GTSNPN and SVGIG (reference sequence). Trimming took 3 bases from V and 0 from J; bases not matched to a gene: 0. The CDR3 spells CAWSGRSTDTQYF. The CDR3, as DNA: TGTGCCTGGAGCGGGAGGAGCACAGATACGCAGTATTTT.

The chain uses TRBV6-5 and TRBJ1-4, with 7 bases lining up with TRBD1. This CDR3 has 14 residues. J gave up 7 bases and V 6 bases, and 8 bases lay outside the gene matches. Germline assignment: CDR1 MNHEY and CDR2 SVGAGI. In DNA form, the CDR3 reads TGTGCCAGCAGGGGGGAGGCAGGGGGTGAAAAACTGTTTTTT. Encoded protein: CASRGEAGGEKLFF.

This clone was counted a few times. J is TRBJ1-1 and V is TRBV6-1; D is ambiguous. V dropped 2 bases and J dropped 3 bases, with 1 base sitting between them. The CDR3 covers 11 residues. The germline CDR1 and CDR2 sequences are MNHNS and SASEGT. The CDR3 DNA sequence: TGTGCCAGCAGTGAATACACTGAAGCTTTCTTT. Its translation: CASSEYTEAFF.

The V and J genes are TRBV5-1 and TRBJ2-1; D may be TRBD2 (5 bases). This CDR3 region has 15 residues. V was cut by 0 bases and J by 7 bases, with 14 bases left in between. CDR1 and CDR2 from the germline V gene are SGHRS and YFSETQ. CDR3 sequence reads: CASSLDAGLPNEQFF. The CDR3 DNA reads TGCGCCAGCAGCTTGGACGCGGGCCTCCCTAATGAGCAGTTCTTC.

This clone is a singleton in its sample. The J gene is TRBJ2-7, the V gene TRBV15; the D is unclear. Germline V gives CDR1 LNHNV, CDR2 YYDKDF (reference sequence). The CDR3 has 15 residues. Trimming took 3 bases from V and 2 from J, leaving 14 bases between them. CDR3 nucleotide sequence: TGTGCCACCAGCAGGGAAATCGGACGGGCCTACGAGCAGTACTTC. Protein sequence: CATSREIGRAYEQYF.

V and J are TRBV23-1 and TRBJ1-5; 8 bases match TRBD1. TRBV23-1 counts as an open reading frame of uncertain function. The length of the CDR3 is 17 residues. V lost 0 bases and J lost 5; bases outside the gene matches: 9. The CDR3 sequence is CASSQSGDRGEDQPQHF. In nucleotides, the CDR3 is TGCGCCAGCAGTCAATCGGGAGACAGGGGTGAAGATCAGCCCCAGCATTTT.

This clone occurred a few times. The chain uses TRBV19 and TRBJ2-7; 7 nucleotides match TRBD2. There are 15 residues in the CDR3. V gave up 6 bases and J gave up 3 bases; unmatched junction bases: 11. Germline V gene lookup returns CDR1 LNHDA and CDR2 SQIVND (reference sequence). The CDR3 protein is CASSPVALAVYEQYF. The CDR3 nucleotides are TGTGCCAGTAGCCCAGTTGCCCTAGCGGTCTACGAGCAGTACTTC.

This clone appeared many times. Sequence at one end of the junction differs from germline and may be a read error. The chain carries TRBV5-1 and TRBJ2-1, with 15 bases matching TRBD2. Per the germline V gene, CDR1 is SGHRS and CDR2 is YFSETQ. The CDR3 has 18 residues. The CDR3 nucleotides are TGCGCCAGCAGCCCCGGACTAGCGGGAGGGAGCGGGTCCAATCAGCAGTTCTTC. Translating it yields CASSPGLAGGSGSNQQFF.

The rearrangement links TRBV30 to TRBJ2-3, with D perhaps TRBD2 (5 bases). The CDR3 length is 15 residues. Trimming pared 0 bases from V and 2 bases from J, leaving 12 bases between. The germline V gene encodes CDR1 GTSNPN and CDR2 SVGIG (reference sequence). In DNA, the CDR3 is TGTGCCTGGAGTGTAGGCGGGCTCCTCACAGATACGCAGTATTTT. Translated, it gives CAWSVGGLLTDTQYF.

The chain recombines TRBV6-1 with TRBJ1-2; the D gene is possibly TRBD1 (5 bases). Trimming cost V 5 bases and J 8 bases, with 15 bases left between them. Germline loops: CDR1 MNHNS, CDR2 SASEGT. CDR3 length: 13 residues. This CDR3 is CASSPGTERGYTF. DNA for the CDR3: TGTGCCAGCAGTCCCGGGACGGAGCGCGGCTACACCTTC.

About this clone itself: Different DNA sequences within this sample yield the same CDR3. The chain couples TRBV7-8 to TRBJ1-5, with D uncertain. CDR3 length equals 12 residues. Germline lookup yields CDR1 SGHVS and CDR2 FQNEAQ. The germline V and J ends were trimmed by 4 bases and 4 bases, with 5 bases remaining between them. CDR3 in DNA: TGTGCCAGCAGCTCAACTAATCAGCCCCAGCATTTT. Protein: CASSSTNQPQHF.

CDR3 sequence: CASSLPSGGAGTTDTQYF. In DNA form, the CDR3 reads TGCGCCAGCAGCTTACCTTCTGGAGGAGCGGGCACCACAGATACGCAGTATTTT. The chain couples TRBV5-1 to TRBJ2-3; perhaps TRBD2 as D (6 bases). Germline-derived CDR1 and CDR2 are SGHRS and YFSETQ. V gave up 2 bases and J gave up 2 bases, with 21 bases separating them. The CDR3 is 18 residues long. Based on the CDR3 plus reference TRBV5-1 and TRBJ2-3, the full variable domain is KAGVTQTPRYLIKTRGQQVTLSCSPISGHRSVSWYQQTPGQGLQFLFEYFSETQRNKGNFPGRFSGRQFSNSRSEMNVSTLELGDSALYLCASSLPSGGAGTTDTQYFGPGTRLTVL.

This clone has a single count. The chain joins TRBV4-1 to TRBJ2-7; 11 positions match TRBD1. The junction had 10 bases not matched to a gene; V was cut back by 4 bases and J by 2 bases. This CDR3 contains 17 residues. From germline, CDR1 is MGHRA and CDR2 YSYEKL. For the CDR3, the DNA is TGCGCCAGCAGCCTAAGAACGCCGGGACAGGGGGCCTACGAGCAGTACTTC. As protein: CASSLRTPGQGAYEQYF.

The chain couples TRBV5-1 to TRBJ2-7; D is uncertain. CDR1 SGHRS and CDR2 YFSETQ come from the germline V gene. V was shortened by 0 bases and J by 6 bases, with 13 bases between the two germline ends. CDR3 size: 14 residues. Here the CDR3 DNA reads TGCGCCAGCAGCTTGGGGCAACCAAACCTCGAGCAGTACTTC. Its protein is CASSLGQPNLEQYF.

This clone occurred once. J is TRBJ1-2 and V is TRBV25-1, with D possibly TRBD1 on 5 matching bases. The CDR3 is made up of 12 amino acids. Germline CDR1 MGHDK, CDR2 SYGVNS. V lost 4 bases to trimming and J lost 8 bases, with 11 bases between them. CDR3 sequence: CASSVAGSGYTF. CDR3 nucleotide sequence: TGTGCCAGCAGTGTGGCAGGGTCCGGCTACACCTTC.

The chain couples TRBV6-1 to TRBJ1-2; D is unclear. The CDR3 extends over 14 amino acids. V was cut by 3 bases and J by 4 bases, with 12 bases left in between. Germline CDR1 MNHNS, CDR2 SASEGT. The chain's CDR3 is CASSESGLLYGYTF. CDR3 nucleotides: TGTGCCAGCAGTGAGTCCGGTCTGCTCTATGGCTACACCTTC.

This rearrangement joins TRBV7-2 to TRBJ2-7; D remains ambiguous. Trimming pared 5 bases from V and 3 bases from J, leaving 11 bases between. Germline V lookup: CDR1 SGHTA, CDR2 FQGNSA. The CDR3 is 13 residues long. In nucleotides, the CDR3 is TGTGCCAGCAGCACCGGGCCAATCTACGAGCAGTACTTC. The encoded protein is CASSTGPIYEQYF.

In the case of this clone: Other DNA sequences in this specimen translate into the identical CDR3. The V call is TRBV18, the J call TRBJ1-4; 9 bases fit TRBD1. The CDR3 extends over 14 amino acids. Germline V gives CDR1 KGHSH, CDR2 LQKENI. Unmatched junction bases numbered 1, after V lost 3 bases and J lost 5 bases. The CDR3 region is CASSPGTGNEKLFF. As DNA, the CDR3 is TGTGCCAGCTCACCCGGGACAGGGAATGAAAAACTGTTTTTT.

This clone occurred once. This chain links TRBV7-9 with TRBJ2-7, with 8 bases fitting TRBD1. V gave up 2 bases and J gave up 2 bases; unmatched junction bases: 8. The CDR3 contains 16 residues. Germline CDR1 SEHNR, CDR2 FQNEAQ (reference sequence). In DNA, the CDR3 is TGTGCCAGCAGCTTAAGGTCCGGGACAGGAGCCTACGAGCAGTACTTC. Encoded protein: CASSLRSGTGAYEQYF. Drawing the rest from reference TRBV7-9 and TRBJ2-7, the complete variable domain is DTGVSQNPRHKITKRGQNVTFRCDPISEHNRLYWYRQTLGQGPEFLTYFQNEAQLEKSRLLSDRFSAERPKGSFSTLEIQRTEQGDSAMYLCASSLRSGTGAYEQYFGPGTRLTVT.

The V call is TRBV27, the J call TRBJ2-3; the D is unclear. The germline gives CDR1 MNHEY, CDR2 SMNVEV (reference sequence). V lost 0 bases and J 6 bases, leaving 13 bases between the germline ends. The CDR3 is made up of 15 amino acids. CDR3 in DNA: TGTGCCAGCAGTTTATCCCAGTTCGGAGCCGATACGCAGTATTTT. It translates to CASSLSQFGADTQYF.

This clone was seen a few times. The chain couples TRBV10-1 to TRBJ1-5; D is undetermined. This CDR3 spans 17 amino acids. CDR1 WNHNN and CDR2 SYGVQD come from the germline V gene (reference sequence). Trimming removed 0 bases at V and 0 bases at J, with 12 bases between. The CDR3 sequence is CASSESIPGYSNQPQHF. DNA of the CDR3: TGCGCCAGCAGTGAGTCGATTCCGGGTTATAGCAATCAGCCCCAGCATTTT.

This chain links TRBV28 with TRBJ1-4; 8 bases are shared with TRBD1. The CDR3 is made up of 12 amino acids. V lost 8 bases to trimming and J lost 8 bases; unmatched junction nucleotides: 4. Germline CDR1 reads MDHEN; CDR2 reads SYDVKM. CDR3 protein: CASGQGGEKLFF. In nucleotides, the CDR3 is TGTGCCAGCGGACAGGGAGGCGAAAAACTGTTTTTT.

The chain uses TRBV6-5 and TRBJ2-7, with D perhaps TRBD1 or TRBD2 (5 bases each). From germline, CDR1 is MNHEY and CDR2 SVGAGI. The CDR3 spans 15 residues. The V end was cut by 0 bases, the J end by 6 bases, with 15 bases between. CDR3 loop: CASSYSRGLSGEQYF. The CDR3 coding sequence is TGTGCCAGCAGTTACTCGAGGGGTCTGAGCGGCGAGCAGTACTTC.

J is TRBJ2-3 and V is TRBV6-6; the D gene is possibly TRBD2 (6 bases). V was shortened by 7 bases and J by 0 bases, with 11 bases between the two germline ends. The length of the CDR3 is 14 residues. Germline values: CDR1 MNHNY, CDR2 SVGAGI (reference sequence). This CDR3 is CASKRLVSTDTQYF. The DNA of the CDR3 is TGTGCCAGCAAGCGACTAGTAAGCACAGATACGCAGTATTTT.